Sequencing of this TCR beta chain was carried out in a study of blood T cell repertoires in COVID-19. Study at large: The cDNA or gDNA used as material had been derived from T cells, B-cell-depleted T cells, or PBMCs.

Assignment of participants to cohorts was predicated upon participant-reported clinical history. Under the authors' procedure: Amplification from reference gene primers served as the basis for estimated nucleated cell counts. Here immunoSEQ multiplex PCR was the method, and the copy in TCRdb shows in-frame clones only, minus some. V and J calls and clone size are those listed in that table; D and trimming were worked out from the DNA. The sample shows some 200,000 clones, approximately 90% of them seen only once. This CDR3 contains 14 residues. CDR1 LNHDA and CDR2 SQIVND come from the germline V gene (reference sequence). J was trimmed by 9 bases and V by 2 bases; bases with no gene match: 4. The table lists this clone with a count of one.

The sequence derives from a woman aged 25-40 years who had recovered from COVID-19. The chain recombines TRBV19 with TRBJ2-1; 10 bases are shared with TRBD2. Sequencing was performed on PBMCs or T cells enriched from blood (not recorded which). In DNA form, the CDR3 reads TGTGCCAGTAGTATACTAGCGGGAGTCAGTGAGCAGTTCTTC. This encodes CASSILAGVSEQFF.